Sequencing of this T cell receptor (beta chain) was carried out in a study of CD8 T cells in ankylosing spondylitis. V lost 0 bases and J lost 4, with 13 bases in between. Germline values: CDR1 MGHRA, CDR2 YSYEKL. CDR3 length: 16 residues. Concerning this clonotype: Its antigen is undetermined.

TCRdb re-analysed the 5' RACE reads in MiXCR, keeping a single row per CDR3 protein. The table shows 400,000 to 450,000 distinct CDR3 sequences, with about a sixth occurring only once. Study observations and caveats: A TCR beta motif of 7 to 9 highly homologous variants seemed to mark ankylosing spondylitis blood. Prior work had noted some motif variants in reactive arthritis blood and synovial fluid.

This clonotype was sampled from a male donor with ankylosing spondylitis. Sequencing was carried out using blood, either unsorted or a sorted T cell fraction (not recorded which). This chain links TRBV4-1 with TRBJ1-5; D is perhaps TRBD1 (6 bases). This CDR3 is CASSQEPDRKNQPQHF. The CDR3 DNA follows: TGCGCCAGCAGCCAAGAACCGGACAGAAAAAATCAGCCCCAGCATTTT.